This T cell receptor beta chain comes out of a study of blood T cell repertoires in COVID-19. Study background: Sample material is recorded as cDNA or gDNA derived from T cells, B-cell-depleted T cells, or PBMCs.

V dropped 6 bases and J dropped 2 bases, with 14 bases sitting between them. Germline V gene lookup returns CDR1 MDHEN and CDR2 SYDVKM. This CDR3 has 14 residues. The method was immunoSEQ multiplex PCR; TCRdb's version includes in-frame clones alone and lacks a portion of them. The sample shows over 400,000 clones, roughly 88% of them seen only once. The chain joins TRBV28 to TRBJ2-7; D is possibly TRBD1 or TRBD2 (6 bases each). The receptor was isolated from a human donor in a cohort sampled during active COVID-19. The sample consisted of peripheral blood. CDR3 bases: TGTGCCAGCAGCTTAGGGGGGTATCCCTACGAGCAGTACTTC. It codes for CASSLGGYPYEQYF.